A selection of T cell receptor beta chains follows, all from one sample in a study of T cells after yellow fever vaccination. TCRdb fed the 5' RACE reads into MiXCR, producing one record per CDR3 protein. The top ten clones hold just under 20% of a sample with about 320,000 distinct CDR3 sequences, approximately 4.5% of them seen once. The material was PBMCs, obtained 15 days after the yellow fever booster vaccination. The source is a man in his late teens or twenties who received the YFV17D yellow fever vaccine. Both conserved end residues are part of each CDR3. A D gene is named only where the DNA matches it firmly. Some rows mark clone size as missing; the rest say once, few, many or name a class of expanded clone.

- | TRBJ2-3 | TRBD2 | TRBV3-1 | CASSQGRGGQPDTQYF | TGTGCCAGCAGCCAAGGTCGGGGGGGGCAACCAGATACGCAGTATTTT
- | TRBJ2-5 | TRBD2 | TRBV20-1 | CSARETSGAGETQYF | TGCAGTGCTAGAGAGACTAGCGGGGCCGGGGAGACCCAGTACTTC
many | TRBJ2-5 | TRBD1 | TRBV10-3 | CAISDFWRQGTQYF | TGTGCCATCAGTGATTTCTGGAGACAGGGGACCCAGTACTTC
- | TRBJ2-6 | - | TRBV27 | CASSAQRAGANVLTF | TGTGCCAGCAGTGCCCAGAGGGCTGGGGCCAACGTCCTGACTTTC
many | TRBJ2-3 | TRBD2 | TRBV7-9 | CASSLTSGGATDTQYF | TGTGCCAGCAGCTTGACTAGCGGGGGGGCCACAGATACGCAGTATTTT
few | TRBJ1-2 | TRBD1 | TRBV20-1 | CSALKAGQGGYGYTF | TGCAGTGCTCTTAAGGCGGGACAGGGAGGCTATGGCTACACCTTC
few | TRBJ2-1 | TRBD2 | TRBV11-2 | CASSAGFGLAGLEQFF | TGTGCCAGCAGCGCCGGCTTTGGACTAGCGGGGTTAGAGCAGTTCTTC
few | TRBJ2-1 | - | TRBV5-1 | CASSFQGTANEQFF | TGCGCCAGCAGCTTCCAGGGAACTGCAAATGAGCAGTTCTTC
many | TRBJ1-2 | - | TRBV9 | CASSEGGNYGYTF | TGTGCCAGCAGCGAGGGAGGGAACTATGGCTACACCTTC
few | TRBJ1-5 | - | TRBV4-1 | CASSQDLRDQPQHF | TGCGCCAGCAGCCAAGATTTACGTGATCAGCCCCAGCATTTT
few | TRBJ2-5 | TRBD2 | TRBV27 | CASSPHSGGAQETQYF | TGTGCCAGCAGCCCCCATAGCGGGGGGGCTCAAGAGACCCAGTACTTC
- | TRBJ2-1 | TRBD2 | TRBV3-1 | CASSQDGAGGGYNEQFF | TGTGCCAGCAGCCAAGATGGAGCGGGGGGCGGGTACAATGAGCAGTTCTTC
many | TRBJ1-5 | - | TRBV12-3/TRBV12-4 | CASSFDSYNQPQHF | TGTGCCAGCAGTTTTGACAGCTACAATCAGCCCCAGCATTTT
- | TRBJ2-1 | - | TRBV5-5 | CASSRLTSGNEQFF | TGTGCCAGCAGTCGACTAACCTCCGGGAATGAGCAGTTCTTC
many | TRBJ1-4 | TRBD1 | TRBV19 | CASNQGADRNEKLFF | TGTGCCAGTAATCAGGGGGCGGACCGTAATGAAAAACTGTTTTTT
many | TRBJ2-7 | - | TRBV7-9 | CASSFSYEQYF | TGTGCCAGCAGCTTCTCCTACGAGCAGTACTTC
few | TRBJ2-7 | TRBD1 | TRBV29-1 | CSVDGTGSGEQYF | TGCAGCGTTGATGGGACAGGGAGTGGCGAGCAGTACTTC
- | TRBJ1-2 | - | TRBV9 | CASSDKPHISYGYTF | TGTGCCAGCAGCGACAAGCCACACATCAGCTATGGCTACACCTTC
many | TRBJ2-1 | TRBD2 | TRBV2 | CASRGLGGTNEQFF | TGTGCCAGCAGGGGACTAGGGGGGACCAATGAGCAGTTCTTC
many | TRBJ1-3 | TRBD1 | TRBV9 | CASSPQGGGNTIYF | TGTGCCAGCAGCCCCCAGGGGGGGGGAAACACCATATATTTT
- | TRBJ1-2 | - | TRBV6-6 | CASSYSGTENYGYTF | TGTGCCAGCAGTTACTCTGGGACGGAGAACTATGGCTACACCTTC
few | TRBJ2-2 | TRBD2 | TRBV12-3/TRBV12-4 | CASSRTRGWTGELFF | TGTGCCAGCAGTCGGACTAGAGGTTGGACCGGGGAGCTGTTTTTT
- | TRBJ2-6 | - | TRBV7-6 | CATPGVPGANVLTF | TGTGCCACGCCAGGGGTACCTGGGGCCAACGTCCTGACTTTC
few | TRBJ2-1 | - | TRBV7-9 | CASSRLPPDDNEQFF | TGTGCCAGCAGTCGCCTTCCCCCCGACGACAATGAGCAGTTCTTC
many | TRBJ1-5 | - | TRBV10-2 | CASSESHRDQPQHF | TGCGCCAGCAGTGAGTCGCATAGGGATCAGCCCCAGCATTTT
- | TRBJ1-5 | TRBD1 | TRBV28 | CASSSSDRGGGQPQHF | TGTGCCAGCAGTTCTTCAGACAGGGGAGGGGGTCAGCCCCAGCATTTT
many | TRBJ1-4 | - | TRBV5-1 | CASSSQGNEKLFF | TGTGCCAGCAGCTCCCAGGGGAATGAAAAACTGTTTTTT
- | TRBJ1-5 | TRBD1 | TRBV12-3/TRBV12-4 | CASRELTGTDQPQHF | TGTGCCAGCAGGGAGCTGACAGGGACAGATCAGCCCCAGCATTTT
- | TRBJ1-1 | - | TRBV29-1 | CSVGPEYAFF | TGCAGCGTTGGGCCGGAGTATGCTTTCTTT
few | TRBJ2-6 | - | TRBV20-1 | CSARLSGGFPRSGANVLTF | TGCAGTGCTAGACTATCCGGGGGTTTCCCCCGCTCTGGGGCCAACGTCCTGACTTTC
- | TRBJ1-1 | TRBD1 | TRBV7-6 | CASSKAGGVGTEAFF | TGTGCCAGCAGCAAAGCAGGGGGAGTTGGTACTGAAGCTTTCTTT
few | TRBJ1-5 | - | TRBV5-6 | CASTVAGGSGYQPQHF | TGTGCCAGCACCGTGGCGGGGGGCAGTGGATATCAGCCCCAGCATTTT
many | TRBJ1-1 | - | TRBV20-1 | CSATDRPPNTEAFF | TGCAGTGCAACCGACAGACCCCCGAACACTGAAGCTTTCTTT
- | TRBJ2-1 | - | TRBV7-7 | CASSLGLIRSSYNEQFF | TGTGCTAGCAGCTTAGGCCTCATCAGGAGCTCCTACAATGAGCAGTTCTTC
many | TRBJ2-5 | - | TRBV5-1 | CASGRGTEETQYF | TGCGCCAGCGGGAGAGGGACGGAAGAGACCCAGTACTTC